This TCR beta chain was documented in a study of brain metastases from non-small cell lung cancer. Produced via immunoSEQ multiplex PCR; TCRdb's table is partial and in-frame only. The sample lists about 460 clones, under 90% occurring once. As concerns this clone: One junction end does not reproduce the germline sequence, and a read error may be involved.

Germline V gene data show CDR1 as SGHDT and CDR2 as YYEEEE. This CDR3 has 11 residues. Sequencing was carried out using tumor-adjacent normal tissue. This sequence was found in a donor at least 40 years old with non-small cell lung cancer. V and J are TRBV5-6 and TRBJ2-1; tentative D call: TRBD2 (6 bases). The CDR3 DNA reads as TGTGCCAGCAGCTTGTTGGCTAGCGAGATCTTC. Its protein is CASSLLASEIF.